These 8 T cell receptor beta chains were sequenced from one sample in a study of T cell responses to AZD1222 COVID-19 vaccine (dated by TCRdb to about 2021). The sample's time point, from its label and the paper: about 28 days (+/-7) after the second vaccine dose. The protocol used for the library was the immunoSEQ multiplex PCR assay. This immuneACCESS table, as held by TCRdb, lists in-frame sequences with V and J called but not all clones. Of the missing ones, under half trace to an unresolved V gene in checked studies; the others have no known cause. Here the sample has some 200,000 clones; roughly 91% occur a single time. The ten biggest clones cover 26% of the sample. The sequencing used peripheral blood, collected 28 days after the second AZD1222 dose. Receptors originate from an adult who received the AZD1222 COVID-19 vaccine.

CDR3 bases: TGTGCCAGCAGTTTATGGGGGCAGGGGGCCGGTCAGCCCCAGCATTTT. The encoded protein is CASSLWGQGAGQPQHF. V is TRBV28 and J is TRBJ1-5, with 8 bases matching TRBD1. The CDR3 consists of 16 residues. From germline, CDR1 is MDHEN and CDR2 SYDVKM. V gave up 0 bases and J gave up 6 bases; unmatched junction bases: 7.

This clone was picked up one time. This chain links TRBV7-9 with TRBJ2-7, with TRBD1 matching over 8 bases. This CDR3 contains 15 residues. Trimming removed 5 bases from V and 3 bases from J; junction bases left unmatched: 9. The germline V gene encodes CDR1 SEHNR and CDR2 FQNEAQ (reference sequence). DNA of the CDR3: TGTGCCAGCAGCCGGCCCGGACAGGGAGGCTACGAGCAGTACTTC. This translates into CASSRPGQGGYEQYF.

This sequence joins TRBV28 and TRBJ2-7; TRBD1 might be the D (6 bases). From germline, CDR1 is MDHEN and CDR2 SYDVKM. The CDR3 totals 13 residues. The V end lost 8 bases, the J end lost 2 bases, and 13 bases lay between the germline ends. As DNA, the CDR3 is TGTGCCAGCGCCCGGGACACGACCTACGAGCAGTACTTC. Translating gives CASARDTTYEQYF.

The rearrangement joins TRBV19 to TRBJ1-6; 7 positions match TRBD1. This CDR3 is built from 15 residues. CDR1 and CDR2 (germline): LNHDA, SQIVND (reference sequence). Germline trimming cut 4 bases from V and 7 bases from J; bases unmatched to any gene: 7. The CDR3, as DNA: TGTGCCAGTAGTAACCAACAGGGGTGGAATTCACCCCTCCACTTT. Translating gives CASSNQQGWNSPLHF.

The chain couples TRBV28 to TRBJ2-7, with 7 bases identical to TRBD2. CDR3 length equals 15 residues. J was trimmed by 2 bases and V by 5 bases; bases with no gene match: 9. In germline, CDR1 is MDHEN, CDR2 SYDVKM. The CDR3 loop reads CASSTLGRLTYEQYF. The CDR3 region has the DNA TGTGCCAGCAGTACCCTCGGGAGGCTTACCTACGAGCAGTACTTC.

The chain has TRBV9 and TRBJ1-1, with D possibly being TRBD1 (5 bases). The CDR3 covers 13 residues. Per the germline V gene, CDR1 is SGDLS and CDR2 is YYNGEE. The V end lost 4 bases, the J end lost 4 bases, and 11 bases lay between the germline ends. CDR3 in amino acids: CASSSGRGTEAFF. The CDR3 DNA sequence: TGTGCCAGCAGCTCCGGAAGGGGCACTGAAGCTTTCTTT. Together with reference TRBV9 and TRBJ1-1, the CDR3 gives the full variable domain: DSGVTQTPKHLITATGQRVTLRCSPRSGDLSVYWYQQSLDQGLQFLIQYYNGEERAKGNILERFSAQQFPDLHSELNLSSLELGDSALYFCASSSGRGTEAFFGQGTRLTVV.

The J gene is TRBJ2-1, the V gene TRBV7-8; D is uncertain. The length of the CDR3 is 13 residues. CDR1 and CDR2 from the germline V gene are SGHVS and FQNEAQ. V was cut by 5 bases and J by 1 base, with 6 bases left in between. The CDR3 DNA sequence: TGTGCCAGCAGCCAGGCATCCTACAATGAGCAGTTCTTC. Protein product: CASSQASYNEQFF.

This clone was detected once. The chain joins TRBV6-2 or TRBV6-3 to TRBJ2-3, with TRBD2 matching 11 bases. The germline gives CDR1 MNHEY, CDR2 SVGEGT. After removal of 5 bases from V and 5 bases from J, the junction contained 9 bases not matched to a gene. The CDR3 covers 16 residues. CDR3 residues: CASSGELAGAGDTQYF. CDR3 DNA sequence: TGTGCCAGCAGTGGGGAACTAGCGGGAGCCGGAGATACGCAGTATTTT.